This entry lists 3 T cell receptor beta chains sequenced from one sample in a study of radiotherapy plus CTLA-4 blockade in lung cancer. Sequenced by immunoSEQ multiplex PCR; TCRdb stores in-frame clones only, minus some. The table shows about 45,000 clones, with approximately 76% occurring only once. The sample consisted of peripheral blood, taken from a patient treated with radiotherapy plus ipilimumab. These receptors all come from a human donor with non-small cell lung cancer who had stable disease on radiotherapy plus ipilimumab.

The CDR3 loop reads CASRDLLQGGYGYTF. The DNA for the CDR3 is TGTGCCAGTAGGGACCTCCTTCAGGGGGGCTATGGCTACACCTTC. The chain couples TRBV19 to TRBJ1-2; 7 bases align to TRBD1. The CDR3 is 15 residues long. Germline loops: CDR1 LNHDA, CDR2 SQIVND (reference sequence). Germline trimming cut 6 bases from V and 4 bases from J; bases unmatched to any gene: 11.

The chain recombines TRBV2 with TRBJ1-1; D gene uncertain. Germline assignment: CDR1 SNHLY and CDR2 FYNNEI. With 0 bases removed from V and 1 base from J, the gap between germline ends came to 12 bases. This CDR3 is 16 amino acids long. The CDR3 DNA follows: TGTGCCAGCAGTGAAGCGCTTGGGAACAGGAACACTGAAGCTTTCTTT. Translation gives CASSEALGNRNTEAFF.

The rearrangement links TRBV5-5 to TRBJ1-1; D is unclear. The CDR3 has 12 residues. Germline assignment: CDR1 SGHKS and CDR2 YYEKEE (reference sequence). V lost 4 bases, J lost 6 bases, and 10 bases lay in between. In DNA form, the CDR3 reads TGTGCCAGCAGCCTGAGGCCAGCTGAAGCTTTCTTT. As protein: CASSLRPAEAFF.